This TCR beta chain was profiled in a study of regulatory T cells in long-lasting Graves disease. Time point meaning: newly diagnosed GD, antithyroid drugs for less than 3 months. PBMCs were the source of the RNA used for TCR sequencing. Ten or more counts support this clonotype. The TCR beta library used iRepertoire HTBI primers with Arm-PCR amplification of CDR3. A single record per CDR3 protein comes from TCRdb applying MiXCR to the multiplex PCR reads. The sample holds about 220,000 distinct CDR3 sequences, around 20% seen once. V was shortened by 1 base and J by 2 bases, with 8 bases between the two germline ends. The CDR3 loop spans 14 amino acids. The sample was also linked to a second study, of T cells in Graves' hyperthyroidism and ophthalmopathy. That source reports: The study used the HTBI primer set for a first-round RT-PCR of the TCR CDR3.

V is TRBV12-3 or TRBV12-4 and J is TRBJ2-5; D unresolved. This sequence originates from a woman between 25 and 40 years old with Graves disease. Sequences were derived from peripheral blood mononuclear cells (PBMCs), sampled at new diagnosis, from a patient treated with antithyroid drugs. CDR3 nucleotide sequence: TGTGCCAGCAGTTTAGGGACGTCTCAAGAGACCCAGTACTTC. This translates into CASSLGTSQETQYF.